This TCR beta chain was obtained from a study of blood T cells in healthy people across ages. Study-wide results and caveats: Donor CMV status was unknown, possibly confounding expanded clonotype changes.

Through a sample-barcoded 5' primer and a J-beta primer mix, a second PCR was run for roughly 6 to 11 cycles. TCRdb redid the calling of the 5' RACE reads with MiXCR, one entry per CDR3 protein. The sample includes 700,000 or so distinct CDR3 sequences, around 38% seen only once; the top ten take approximately 29%. On this clonotype itself: The target antigen is unknown.

The CDR3 extends over 14 amino acids. Trimming took 4 bases from V and 4 from J, leaving 11 bases between them. Per the germline V gene, CDR1 is SGHRS and CDR2 is YFSETQ. This TCR was recovered from a man aged 80 or over in good health. The sample consisted of blood. The gene calls are TRBV5-1 and TRBJ2-2; D gene ambiguous. This CDR3 is CASSRSSATGELFF. The CDR3, as DNA: TGCGCCAGCAGCCGGAGCTCGGCCACCGGGGAGCTGTTTTTT. The whole variable domain, remainder taken from reference TRBV5-1 and TRBJ2-2, is KAGVTQTPRYLIKTRGQQVTLSCSPISGHRSVSWYQQTPGQGLQFLFEYFSETQRNKGNFPGRFSGRQFSNSRSEMNVSTLELGDSALYLCASSRSSATGELFFGEGSRLTVL.